This T cell receptor (beta chain) derives from a study of STAT5B mutations in CD4+ large granular lymphocyte leukemia. In the authors' workflow: A clonotype over 5% of the repertoire counted as a possible leukemic clone, around 62 overall. The data were produced by immunoSEQ multiplex PCR, yet TCRdb's version contains in-frame clones alone and is incomplete. The DNA was the basis for D and trimming; V, J and clone size are from that table. The sample holds roughly 4,600 clones, about four fifths seen once. Points from the study as a whole: Top patient clones used TRBV06 genes more often: 8/27 versus 2/35 in controls.

Recruitment of CD4+ T-LGLL patients was in Padova, Helsinki and Shinshu. Bead-separated CD4+, CD4+CD8+, CD57+ or CD56+ fractions, or PBMC, were used. Note on this clone: Its antigen is not identified.

The CDR3 is 14 amino acids. Trimming took 6 bases from V and 3 from J, leaving 15 bases between them. Per the germline V gene, CDR1 is ENHRY and CDR2 is SYGVKD. This chain links TRBV10-3 with TRBJ2-7; D perhaps matches TRBD1 (6 bases). The TCR sequence derives from a man between 65 and 85 years old with CD4+ T-cell large granular lymphocyte leukemia. Sequencing used PBMCs. CDR3 region: CAISYDGQRYEQYF. The CDR3 DNA reads as TGTGCCATCAGCTACGACGGACAGCGCTACGAGCAGTACTTC.